The present entry profiles one T cell receptor (beta chain) with its context. Its antigen is undetermined. TCRdb analysed the reads with MiXCR anew, one entry per CDR3 protein. The sample comprises about 830,000 distinct CDR3 sequences, approximately 32% of which are singletons, and around 12% rests with the top ten. The source of the sample is a study of T cell repertoires in cytomegalovirus infection. Study-level background: Carrying CMV and the relevant HLA type showed in public TCR beta signatures.

Per the germline V gene, CDR1 is SQVTM and CDR2 is ANQGSEA. The CDR3 spans 14 residues. V dropped 3 bases and J dropped 0 bases, with 6 bases sitting between them. Study conclusions and caveats: Dominating the ex vivo response were HLA-C-restricted CMV-specific TCR beta clonotypes.

V and J are TRBV29-1 and TRBJ2-6; no clear D. The sequencing used cultured CD8+ T cells from PBMCs, collected from culture after CMV antigen stimulation. The TCR originated in a human donor in good health (CMV status not recorded). Some clones in this sample may be carry-over from other donors' samples. This chain's CDR3 is CSVETASGANVLTF. In DNA, the CDR3 is TGCAGCGTTGAGACCGCCTCTGGGGCCAACGTCCTGACTTTC.